This T cell receptor (beta chain) was recorded in a study of cytotoxic CD8 clonotypes in ibrutinib-treated CLL. Assay used: immunoSEQ multiplex PCR; TCRdb lists only in-frame clones, some missing. The sample yields over 200,000 clones, approximately 79% seen once. This CDR3 contains 12 residues. Germline values: CDR1 SEHNR, CDR2 FQNEAQ (reference sequence). The V end was cut by 5 bases, the J end by 3 bases, with 7 bases between. The TCR sequence derives from a human donor with chronic lymphocytic leukemia. This sequence joins TRBV7-9 and TRBJ1-2; possible D gene TRBD1, 5 bases. The input for sequencing was PBMCs, taken after 12 months of ibrutinib treatment. This chain's CDR3 is CASSPQDYGYTF. The CDR3 DNA reads TGTGCCAGCAGCCCACAGGACTATGGCTACACCTTC.